This entry concerns a single T cell receptor beta chain. The data are from a study of PD-L1 blockade in urothelial cancer. The time point was: pretreatment peripheral blood. Some clones are missing from TCRdb's copy, which holds only in-frame ones; the method was immunoSEQ multiplex PCR. The data hold over 75,000 clones, with over 65% observed a single time. CDR1 MNHEY and CDR2 SVGAGI come from the germline V gene. Trimming left V 2 bases short and J 1 base short, with 11 bases between. The CDR3 loop spans 15 amino acids. The input for sequencing was PBMCs, taken around atezolizumab (anti-PD-L1) treatment. This chain uses TRBV6-5 with TRBJ1-2; D uncertain. This receptor was identified in a man between 60 and 75 years old with urothelial cancer. CDR3 in amino acids: CASSYAAGINYGYTF. For the CDR3, the DNA is TGTGCCAGCAGTTACGCGGCTGGAATTAACTATGGCTACACCTTC.